The source of this T cell receptor beta chain is a study of blood T cell repertoires in COVID-19. Background on the study: T cells, B-cell-depleted T cells, or PBMCs provided the cDNA or gDNA that served as material.

Generated by immunoSEQ multiplex PCR, the TCRdb table keeps only in-frame clones and is missing some. The data contain about 300,000 clones, roughly 88% of them singletons. Concerning this clone: Other DNA variants within this sample encode the same CDR3.

The CDR3 covers 15 residues. J lost 6 bases, V lost 0 bases, and 0 bases had no gene match. Per germline, CDR1 SGHTA and CDR2 FQGNSA. The sample consisted of peripheral blood. The V call is TRBV7-2, the J call TRBJ1-6, with 9 bases aligning to TRBD1. This receptor was identified in a woman aged 45-65 years with acute or convalescent COVID-19. The CDR3 DNA sequence: TGTGCCAGCAGCTTAGCGGGACAGGGTAATTCACCCCTCCACTTT. Protein: CASSLAGQGNSPLHF.